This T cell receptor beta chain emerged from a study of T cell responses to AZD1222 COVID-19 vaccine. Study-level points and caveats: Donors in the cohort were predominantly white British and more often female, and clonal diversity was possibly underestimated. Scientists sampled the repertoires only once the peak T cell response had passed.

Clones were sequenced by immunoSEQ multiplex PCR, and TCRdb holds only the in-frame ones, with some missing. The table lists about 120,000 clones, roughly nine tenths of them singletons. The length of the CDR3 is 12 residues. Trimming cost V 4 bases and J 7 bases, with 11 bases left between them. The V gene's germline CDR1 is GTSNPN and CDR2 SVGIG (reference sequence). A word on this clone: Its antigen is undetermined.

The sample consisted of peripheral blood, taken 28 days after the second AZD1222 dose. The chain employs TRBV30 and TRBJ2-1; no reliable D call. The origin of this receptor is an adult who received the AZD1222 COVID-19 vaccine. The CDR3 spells CAWNPQGNEQFF. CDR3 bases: TGTGCCTGGAACCCCCAAGGTAATGAGCAGTTCTTC.